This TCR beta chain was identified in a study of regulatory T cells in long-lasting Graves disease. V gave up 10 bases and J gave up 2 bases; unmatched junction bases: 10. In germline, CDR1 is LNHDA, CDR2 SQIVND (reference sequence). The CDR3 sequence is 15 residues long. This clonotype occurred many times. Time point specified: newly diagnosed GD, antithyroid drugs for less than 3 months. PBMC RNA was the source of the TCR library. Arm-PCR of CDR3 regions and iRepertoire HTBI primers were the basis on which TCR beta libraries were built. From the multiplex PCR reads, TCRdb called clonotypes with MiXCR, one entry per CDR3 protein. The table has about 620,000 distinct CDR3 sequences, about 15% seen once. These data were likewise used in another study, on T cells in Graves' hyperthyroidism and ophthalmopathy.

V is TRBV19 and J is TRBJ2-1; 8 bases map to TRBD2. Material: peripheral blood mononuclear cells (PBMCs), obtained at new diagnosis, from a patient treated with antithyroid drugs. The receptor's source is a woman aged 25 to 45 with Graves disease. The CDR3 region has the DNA TGTGCCATTAGAAGCGGGAGAAGTACCTACAATGAGCAGTTCTTC. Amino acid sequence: CAIRSGRSTYNEQFF.